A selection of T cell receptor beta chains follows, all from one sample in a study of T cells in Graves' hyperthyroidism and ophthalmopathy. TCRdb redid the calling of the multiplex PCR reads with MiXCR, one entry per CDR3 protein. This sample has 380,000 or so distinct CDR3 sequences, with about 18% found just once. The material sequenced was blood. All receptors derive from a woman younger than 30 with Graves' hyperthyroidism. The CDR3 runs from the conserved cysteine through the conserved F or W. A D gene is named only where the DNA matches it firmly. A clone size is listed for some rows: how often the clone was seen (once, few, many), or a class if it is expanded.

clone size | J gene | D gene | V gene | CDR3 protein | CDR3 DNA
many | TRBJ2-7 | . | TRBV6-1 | CASSLNRAYEQYF | TGTGCCAGCAGTCTAAACAGGGCCTACGAGCAGTACTTC
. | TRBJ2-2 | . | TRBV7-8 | CASSLAYRGGTGELFF | TGTGCCAGCAGCTTAGCGTACAGGGGAGGAACCGGGGAGCTGTTTTTT
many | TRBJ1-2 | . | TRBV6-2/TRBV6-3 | CASSSDPYGYTF | TGTGCCAGCAGTTCAGATCCTTATGGCTACACCTTC
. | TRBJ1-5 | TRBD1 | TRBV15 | CATSADRVNQPQHF | TGTGCCACCAGCGCCGACAGGGTCAATCAGCCCCAGCATTTT
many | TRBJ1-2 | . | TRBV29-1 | CSVETGVNGYTF | TGCAGCGTTGAAACAGGTGTCAATGGCTACACCTTC
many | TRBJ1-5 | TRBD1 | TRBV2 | CASRAGQGSIQPQHF | TGTGCCAGCAGGGCGGGACAGGGCTCTATTCAGCCCCAGCATTTT
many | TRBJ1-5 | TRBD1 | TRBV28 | CASRVTGGRNQPQHF | TGTGCCAGCAGGGTTACAGGGGGCCGCAATCAGCCCCAGCATTTT
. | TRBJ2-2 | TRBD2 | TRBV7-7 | CASSRTSGLTGELFF | TGTGCTAGCAGCCGGACTAGCGGACTTACCGGGGAGCTGTTTTTT
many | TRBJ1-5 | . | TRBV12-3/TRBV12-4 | CASSPVYRDPKTDQPQHF | TGTGCCAGCAGTCCGGTATACCGGGACCCAAAAACGGATCAGCCCCAGCATTTT
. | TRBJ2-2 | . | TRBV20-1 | CSATRGLTGELFF | TGCAGTGCTACCAGGGGCCTGACCGGGGAGCTGTTTTTT
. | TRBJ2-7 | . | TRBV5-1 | CASSALKDGRFSYEQYF | TGCGCCAGCAGCGCTTTAAAGGACGGACGATTCTCCTACGAGCAGTACTTC
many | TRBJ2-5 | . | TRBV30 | CAWSVKSWETQYF | TGTGCCTGGAGTGTTAAGAGTTGGGAGACCCAGTACTTC
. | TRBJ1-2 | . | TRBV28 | CASSPTRHYGYTF | TGTGCCAGCAGTCCAACCAGACACTATGGCTACACCTTC
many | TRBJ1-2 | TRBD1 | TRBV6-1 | CASSEARQGGRYGYTF | TGTGCCAGCAGTGAAGCGCGACAGGGGGGTCGGTATGGCTACACCTTC
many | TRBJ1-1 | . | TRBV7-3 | CASGVGANTEAFF | TGTGCCAGCGGGGTAGGGGCGAACACTGAAGCTTTCTTT
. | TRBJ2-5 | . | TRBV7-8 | CASSLWEGTQYF | TGTGCCAGCAGCTTATGGGAAGGGACCCAGTACTTC
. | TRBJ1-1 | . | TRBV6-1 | CATGDIMNTEAFF | TGTGCCACCGGGGACATCATGAACACTGAAGCTTTCTTT
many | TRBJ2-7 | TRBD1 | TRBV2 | CASSEGQATYEQYF | TGTGCCAGCAGTGAGGGACAGGCAACCTACGAGCAGTACTTC
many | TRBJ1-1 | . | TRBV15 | CATSRDLTVNPEAFF | TGTGCCACCAGCAGAGATCTGACCGTAAACCCTGAAGCTTTCTTT
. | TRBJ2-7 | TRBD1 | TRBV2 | CASSRTPGQYPEQYF | TGTGCCAGCAGTAGAACACCGGGACAGTATCCCGAGCAGTACTTC
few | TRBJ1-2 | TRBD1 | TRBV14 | CASSQLMMGTGFLYGYTF | TGTGCCAGCAGCCAACTCATGATGGGGACAGGGTTTCTCTATGGCTACACCTTC
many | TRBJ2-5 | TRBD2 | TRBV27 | CASSLILSGGQETQYF | TGTGCCAGCAGTTTAATCCTTTCGGGGGGCCAAGAGACCCAGTACTTC
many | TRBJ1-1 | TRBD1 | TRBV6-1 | CASSRGGGTEAFF | TGTGCCAGCTCCAGGGGGGGAGGAACTGAAGCTTTCTTT
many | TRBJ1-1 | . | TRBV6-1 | CASNRDAPSAFF | TGTGCCAGCAACCGGGACGCCCCTTCTGCTTTCTTT
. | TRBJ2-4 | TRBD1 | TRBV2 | CASSLNQGVAKNIKYF | TGTGCCAGCAGTTTAAATCAGGGGGTAGCCAAAAACATTAAGTACTTC
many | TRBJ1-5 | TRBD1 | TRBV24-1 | CATSDALTGGNQPQHF | TGTGCCACCAGTGATGCGCTAACAGGGGGCAATCAGCCCCAGCATTTT
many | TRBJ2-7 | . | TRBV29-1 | CSVEGAGISYEQYF | TGCAGCGTTGAGGGGGCGGGGATCTCCTACGAGCAGTACTTC
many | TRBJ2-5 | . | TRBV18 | CASSIRQTETQYF | TGTGCCAGCTCAATTCGGCAGACGGAGACCCAGTACTTC
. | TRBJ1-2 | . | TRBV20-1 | CSARLLTLTNYGYTF | TGCAGTGCTAGACTATTGACACTGACTAACTATGGCTACACCTTC
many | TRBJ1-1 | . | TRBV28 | CASSLITGWSTEAFF | TGTGCCAGCAGTTTAATTACCGGGTGGAGCACTGAAGCTTTCTTT
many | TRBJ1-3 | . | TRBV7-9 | CASSLQNGPGNTIYF | TGTGCCAGCAGCTTACAAAACGGCCCTGGAAACACCATATATTTT
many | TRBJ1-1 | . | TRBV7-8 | CASSSYRIGGVNTEAFF | TGTGCCAGCAGCTCCTATAGAATCGGCGGGGTAAACACTGAAGCTTTCTTT
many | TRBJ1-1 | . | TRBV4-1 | CASSQPPKGAAFF | TGCGCCAGCAGCCAACCTCCGAAGGGCGCAGCTTTCTTT
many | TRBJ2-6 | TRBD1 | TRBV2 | CASSDRGRHSGANVLTF | TGTGCCAGCAGTGACAGGGGGCGACACTCTGGGGCCAACGTCCTGACTTTC
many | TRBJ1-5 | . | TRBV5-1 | CASSLSGGGQPQHF | TGCGCCAGCAGCTTGTCCGGTGGGGGTCAGCCCCAGCATTTT
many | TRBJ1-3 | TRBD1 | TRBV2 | CASSAGTGNNGLGNTIYF | TGTGCCAGCAGTGCTGGGACAGGGAACAATGGGCTCGGAAACACCATATATTTT
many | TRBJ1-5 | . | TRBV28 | CASSQNDQPQHF | TGTGCCAGCAGCCAAAATGATCAGCCCCAGCATTTT
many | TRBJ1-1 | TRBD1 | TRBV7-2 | CASSLVLGKGQALTEAFF | TGTGCCAGCAGCTTAGTGCTTGGAAAAGGACAGGCCCTGACTGAAGCTTTCTTT
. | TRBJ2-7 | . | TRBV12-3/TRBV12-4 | CASRYDRLPYEQYF | TGTGCCAGCCGTTATGACAGGTTGCCCTACGAGCAGTACTTC
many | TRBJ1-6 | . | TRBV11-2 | CASSSTTGRSNSPLHF | TGTGCCAGCAGCTCAACTACGGGACGGTCTAATTCACCCCTCCACTTT
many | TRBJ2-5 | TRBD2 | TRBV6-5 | CAVTSGGAGETQYF | TGTGCCGTCACTAGCGGGGGGGCCGGAGAGACCCAGTACTTC
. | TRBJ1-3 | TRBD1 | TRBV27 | CASSSGTGGNTIYF | TGTGCCAGCAGTAGTGGGACAGGCGGAAACACCATATATTTT
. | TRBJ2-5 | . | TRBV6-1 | CASTGVLETQYF | TGTGCCAGCACAGGGGTTCTAGAGACCCAGTACTTC
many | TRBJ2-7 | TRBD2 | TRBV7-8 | CASSYQGLAAYEQYF | TGTGCCAGCAGTTATCAGGGACTAGCGGCCTACGAGCAGTACTTC
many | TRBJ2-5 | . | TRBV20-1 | CSARDLEDSETQYF | TGCAGTGCTAGAGACCTTGAAGACTCTGAGACCCAGTACTTC
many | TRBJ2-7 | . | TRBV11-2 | CASSLVPGIGYEQYF | TGTGCCAGCAGCTTAGTTCCGGGAATTGGGTACGAGCAGTACTTC
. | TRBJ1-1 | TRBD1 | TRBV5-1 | CASRLWTGGLTEAFF | TGCGCCAGCAGACTTTGGACAGGGGGCCTCACTGAAGCTTTCTTT
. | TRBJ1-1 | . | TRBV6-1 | CASGEAFF | TGTGCCAGCGGAGAAGCTTTCTTT
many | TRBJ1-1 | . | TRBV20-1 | CSARRGFEAFF | TGCAGTGCTAGGAGGGGATTTGAAGCTTTCTTT
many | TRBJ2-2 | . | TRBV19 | CASMGITNTGELFF | TGTGCCAGTATGGGGATAACGAACACCGGGGAGCTGTTTTTT
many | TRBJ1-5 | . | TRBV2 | CASIQGFTQPQHF | TGTGCCAGCATCCAGGGATTCACTCAGCCCCAGCATTTT
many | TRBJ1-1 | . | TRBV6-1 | CASSEGLAAEAFF | TGTGCCAGCAGTGAAGGACTCGCGGCTGAAGCTTTCTTT
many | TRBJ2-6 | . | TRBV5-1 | CASSLEGLLANVLTF | TGCGCCAGCAGCTTGGAAGGATTGTTGGCCAACGTCCTGACTTTC
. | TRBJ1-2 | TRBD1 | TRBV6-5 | CASSFRPTGGRFGYTF | TGTGCCAGCAGTTTCCGTCCAACAGGGGGCCGCTTTGGCTACACCTTC